This TCR beta chain was recorded in a study of shared clonotypes between healthy human individuals. Regarding the study as a whole: The study found 4.5% to 5% of naive CD4 clonotypes shared across four donors. The sampled material consisted only of blood, and tissue repertoires are likely to differ.

Deep level was the assay's run setting. Replicate PCRs run on sorted subsets employed approximately 200 ng DNA, tens of thousands of T cell genomes. Some clones are missing from TCRdb's copy, which holds only in-frame ones; the method was immunoSEQ multiplex PCR. In the table there are 550,000 to 750,000 clones, 92% of which are singletons. Details on this clone: Its antigen is still unknown.

Naive CD8 cells comprised CD45RO-negative, CCR7-positively selected cells, excluding terminally differentiated effector memory CD45RA+ cells. Per the germline V gene, CDR1 is SGHTA and CDR2 is FQGTGA. This CDR3 is built from 15 residues. V gave up 5 bases and J gave up 4 bases; unmatched junction bases: 9. The source material was naive CD8+ T cells sorted from blood. The chain employs TRBV7-3 and TRBJ2-7, with TRBD2 identical over 9 bases. This sequence originates from a man younger than 45 in good health. DNA of the CDR3: TGTGCCAGCAGCCCCGGACCTAGCGGGATTTACGAGCAGTACTTC. Its protein is CASSPGPSGIYEQYF.